One and the same sample provided the 2 T cell receptor beta chains below, sequenced in a study of Tregs in tolerant kidney transplant recipients. Generated by immunoSEQ multiplex PCR, the TCRdb table keeps only in-frame clones and is missing some. The data hold approximately 93,000 clones, with approximately 93% observed a single time. The specimen was CD4+ T cells from blood, collected before the transplant. These receptors were collected from a human donor who received a combined kidney and bone marrow transplant.

The V and J genes are TRBV5-1 and TRBJ2-3; TRBD2 matches 14 bases. J lost 5 bases, V lost 4 bases, and 6 bases had no gene match. The germline V gene encodes CDR1 SGHRS and CDR2 YFSETQ. This CDR3 has 16 amino acids. The chain's CDR3 is CASSRTSGGLLDTQYF. The DNA for the CDR3 is TGCGCCAGCAGCCGGACTAGCGGGGGGTTATTAGATACGCAGTATTTT.

The rearrangement uses TRBV30 and TRBJ2-1; no firm D call. CDR1 is GTSNPN, CDR2 SVGIG, per germline (reference sequence). With 1 base removed from V and 6 bases from J, the gap between germline ends came to 7 bases. This CDR3 has 12 residues. CDR3 in DNA: TGTGCCTGGAGTGGGGCCACCAATGAGCAGTTCTTC. Translating it yields CAWSGATNEQFF.